This T cell receptor beta chain was recovered during a study of blood T cell repertoires in COVID-19. Method: immunoSEQ multiplex PCR; TCRdb's copy keeps in-frame clones and lacks some. The sample carries about 290,000 clones, approximately 89% recorded once. V gave up 8 bases and J gave up 14 bases, with 26 bases separating them. CDR1 is MNHEY and CDR2 is SMNVEV in the germline V gene (reference sequence). The CDR3 covers 14 residues. J is TRBJ2-3 and V is TRBV27, with D possibly TRBD2 on 5 matching bases. The receptor comes from a woman aged 25 to 45 with COVID-19, enrolled during active disease. The sequencing sample was made of peripheral blood. DNA for the CDR3: TGTGCCAGCGCCACGCCGACTACCCCCGGCGCATGGTATTTT. Encoded protein: CASATPTTPGAWYF.